The TCR beta chain under discussion was sequenced for a study of a mutant IDH1 vaccine in newly diagnosed glioma. Whole-study context: Following radiotherapy alone, or alongside temozolomide cycles, vaccination was started after an interval of 4-6 weeks.

Measured with immunoSEQ multiplex PCR; TCRdb has only the in-frame clones, and not every one. Among 25,000 to 30,000 clones listed, more than 60% were seen once. The CDR3 is 13 residues long. CDR1 SEHNR and CDR2 FQNEAQ come from the germline V gene (reference sequence). The germline V and J ends were trimmed by 5 bases and 8 bases, with 13 bases remaining between them. General observations from the study: There seemed to be no relation between pseudoprogression and changes in top peripheral T cell clonotypes.

With respect to this clone: The antigen remains undetermined.

Regarding time point: week 35, safety follow-up. Every vaccination contained 300 ug of the mutant IDH1 20-mer peptide and was paired with topical imiquimod. The donors had new WHO grade 3 or 4 astrocytomas; these were IDH1-mutant and ATRX-lost. The rearrangement links TRBV7-9 to TRBJ2-1, with TRBD2 as a possible D gene (5 bases). The source material was PBMCs, sampled from a glioma patient whose treatment included an IDH1 peptide vaccine. The clonotype originates from a man aged 50 or older with glioma. The CDR3 sequence: CASSPAAGHEQFF. In DNA, the CDR3 is TGTGCCAGCAGCCCTGCGGCGGGTCATGAGCAGTTCTTC.